The 32 T cell receptor beta chains below come from one sample, sequenced in a study of T cells in Graves' hyperthyroidism and ophthalmopathy. Amplified TCR beta CDR3 regions came from RNA transcripts. The primer set for the first-round RT-PCR of the TCR CDR3 was HTBI. TCRdb reprocessed the multiplex PCR reads via MiXCR and lists one record per CDR3 protein. The table has some 620,000 distinct CDR3 sequences, roughly 17% seen once; the top ten hold about 3.8%. Input material: blood. These TCRs come from a woman between 25 and 40 years old with Graves' hyperthyroidism.

This chain joins TRBV5-1 and TRBJ2-7; D gene ambiguous. The CDR3 has 17 residues. The germline V and J ends were trimmed by 4 bases and 3 bases, with 23 bases remaining between them. CDR1 and CDR2 (germline): SGHRS, YFSETQ. CDR3 sequence (DNA): TGCGCCAGCAGCCTCGGTGGTGCAGCGTCATCTTACTACGAGCAGTACTTC. Translation gives CASSLGGAASSYYEQYF.

The gene calls are TRBV6-9 and TRBJ2-5; 7 positions agree with TRBD2. This CDR3 region has 14 residues. From germline, CDR1 is MNHGY and CDR2 SVAAGI. The V segment lost 2 bases and the J segment 4 bases; nucleotides outside the gene matches: 4. Here the CDR3 reads CASSYDRTRETQYF. CDR3 nucleotides: TGTGCCAGCAGTTATGATCGGACTAGAGAGACCCAGTACTTC.

In this sample, this clonotype turned up a few times. The V gene is TRBV12-3 or TRBV12-4, the J gene TRBJ1-5; a possible D gene is TRBD1 (5 bases). V lost 8 bases and J lost 1, with 9 bases in between. CDR3 size: 13 residues. CDR3 sequence reads: CASAWGSNQPQHF. The CDR3 nucleotides read TGTGCCAGCGCCTGGGGGAGCAATCAGCCCCAGCATTTT.

This clonotype turned up a few times. The V call is TRBV27, the J call TRBJ1-1; a possible D gene is TRBD1 (5 bases). V was shortened by 6 bases and J by 4 bases, with 18 bases between the two germline ends. CDR1 and CDR2 from the germline V gene are MNHEY and SMNVEV (reference sequence). The CDR3 consists of 15 residues. The CDR3 nucleotides are TGTGCCAGCAGCAATACCAGGGTAGTAGGCACTGAAGCTTTCTTT. It encodes CASSNTRVVGTEAFF.

This clonotype was observed many times. The chain links TRBV6-2 or TRBV6-3 to TRBJ2-5, with D possibly matching TRBD1 (7 bases). In germline, CDR1 is MNHEY, CDR2 SVGEGT. V was shortened by 5 bases and J by 4 bases, with 14 bases between the two germline ends. The CDR3 spans 14 residues. The CDR3, as DNA: TGTGCCAGCAGTCCCCCAGGGGGGCTAGAGACCCAGTACTTC. Protein sequence: CASSPPGGLETQYF.

The V and J genes are TRBV7-9 and TRBJ1-1; 9 bases map to TRBD1. Germline CDR1 reads SEHNR; CDR2 reads FQNEAQ (reference sequence). The CDR3 length is 19 residues. V dropped 0 bases and J dropped 4; count of bases not matched to a gene: 15. CDR3 nucleotides: TGTGCCAGCAGCTTAGCGCTAAGATGGGGTGCACAGGGGGCCACTGAAGCTTTCTTT. Protein: CASSLALRWGAQGATEAFF.

Only a few counts were recorded for this clonotype. This sequence may be a read error, since a much larger clone differs from it by one base. The genes are TRBV28 and TRBJ1-5; D is ambiguous. This CDR3 is built from 11 residues. Looked up from germline, CDR1 is MDHEN and CDR2 is SYDVKM. CDR3 bases: TGTGCCAGCAGTTTAGATCACCCCCAGCATTTT. It specifies CASSLDHPQHF.

This clonotype came up many times. This chain joins TRBV7-2 and TRBJ1-5; TRBD1 matches at 7 bases. This CDR3 region has 17 residues. Germline lookup yields CDR1 SGHTA and CDR2 FQGNSA. V was clipped by 4 bases and J by 6 bases; unmatched bases: 15. The CDR3 coding sequence is TGTGCCAGCAGCTATTCTAGGGGACAGACCCTAGTTCAGCCCCAGCATTTT. Translating it yields CASSYSRGQTLVQPQHF. Full variable domain (remainder filled in from reference TRBV7-2 and TRBJ1-5): GAGVSQSPSNKVTEKGKDVELRCDPISGHTALYWYRQSLGQGLEFLIYFQGNSAPDKSGLPSDRFSAERTGGSVSTLTIQRTQQEDSAVYLCASSYSRGQTLVQPQHFGDGTRLSIL.

The table lists this clonotype with a few counts. The chain has TRBV6-1 and TRBJ1-1, with D perhaps matching TRBD1 (6 bases). V was trimmed by 6 bases and J by 1 base, leaving 18 bases between them. CDR1 is MNHNS and CDR2 is SASEGT in the germline V gene. The CDR3 has 16 residues. The CDR3 bases are TGTGCCAGCAGCCCGGGACAACCCCGGGGGAACACTGAAGCTTTCTTT. Protein sequence: CASSPGQPRGNTEAFF.

CDR3 residues: CASSRGTSGYTGELFF. The CDR3 coding sequence is TGTGCCAGCAGCCGTGGGACTAGCGGATACACCGGGGAGCTGTTTTTT. The J gene is TRBJ2-2, the V gene TRBV13; 11 bases fit TRBD2. With 5 bases clipped from V and 3 bases from J, the junction kept 5 bases outside the gene matches. The germline CDR1 and CDR2 sequences are PRHDT and FYEKMQ (reference sequence). The CDR3 extends over 16 amino acids.

V is TRBV6-1 and J is TRBJ2-7; 7 bases agree with TRBD1. The CDR3 has 15 amino acids. V was pared by 5 bases and J by 1 base, with 8 bases of the junction left unmatched. Germline values: CDR1 MNHNS, CDR2 SASEGT. CDR3 residues: CASSKGQPQSYEQYF. The CDR3 nucleotides are TGTGCCAGCAGTAAGGGACAGCCCCAATCCTACGAGCAGTACTTC.

This clonotype was observed a single time. V usage is TRBV11-3 and J usage is TRBJ2-1; D gene uncertain. Germline values: CDR1 SGHNT, CDR2 YENEEA. V shed 0 bases and J shed 8 bases, with 8 bases lying between them. The CDR3 is made up of 13 amino acids. CDR3 nucleotides: TGTGCCAGCAGCTTAGACGGTTACGATGAGCAGTTCTTC. Translated: CASSLDGYDEQFF.

In its sample, this clonotype was seen a few times. The chain carries TRBV19 and TRBJ2-1, with 12 bases lining up with TRBD1. Looked up from germline, CDR1 is LNHDA and CDR2 is SQIVND (reference sequence). The J segment lost 9 bases and the V segment lost 11 bases, leaving 8 bases of the junction unmatched. CDR3 length: 13 residues. The CDR3 DNA reads TGTGCCTCTCGGGGGACAGGGGGCAGTGAGCAGTTCTTC. Translation: CASRGTGGSEQFF.

Concerning this clonotype: One base away lies a much larger clone, so this may be a sequencing read error. In DNA form, the CDR3 reads TGTGCCAGCAGCCTCCGCGGGGCCTCAGATACGCAGTATTTT. Amino acids: CASSLRGASDTQYF. V gene TRBV3-1 combines with J gene TRBJ2-3, with D perhaps matching TRBD2 (6 bases). Germline values: CDR1 LGHDT, CDR2 YNNKEL (reference sequence). V was shortened by 4 bases and J by 4 bases, with 12 bases between the two germline ends. The CDR3 has 14 amino acids.

In this sample, this clonotype turned up many times. The chain joins TRBV11-2 to TRBJ2-7; D may match TRBD1 or TRBD2 (5 bases each). V dropped 2 bases and J dropped 0 bases, with 11 bases sitting between them. Germline-derived CDR1 and CDR2 are SGHAT and FQNNGV. The CDR3 length is 15 residues. The CDR3 protein is CASSLSAGSSYEQYF. The CDR3 bases are TGTGCCAGCAGCTTAAGCGCAGGGAGCTCCTACGAGCAGTACTTC.

In this sample, this clonotype turned up many times. The gene calls are TRBV5-5 and TRBJ2-3; no definite D call. The germline gives CDR1 SGHKS, CDR2 YYEKEE (reference sequence). Between the trimmed V and J ends, which lost 1 base and 3 bases, there was a span of 6 bases. The CDR3 has 13 residues. As DNA, the CDR3 is TGTGCCAGCAGCTTGTCAGTAACAGATACGCAGTATTTT. Translating it yields CASSLSVTDTQYF.

This clonotype was counted once. This may be a read error: a much more frequent sequence differs by one nucleotide. V and J are TRBV24-1 and TRBJ2-1, with D possibly called TRBD1 or TRBD2 (6 bases each). Germline values: CDR1 KGHDR, CDR2 SFDVKD. The CDR3 runs to 16 residues. CDR3 coding DNA: TGTGCCACCAGTGACCCCGGGAGTGGAGGGGACAATGAGAAGTTCTTC. This codes for CATSDPGSGGDNEKFF.

To note about this clonotype: This could be a read error, since a much larger clone is one nucleotide away. This chain uses TRBV12-3 or TRBV12-4 with TRBJ1-5; 8 bases align to TRBD1. V lost 6 bases, J lost 4 bases, and 14 bases stayed unmatched. The CDR3 runs to 17 residues. The CDR3 region has the DNA TGTGCCAGCAGCCCTCTGGACAGGGATAGGAGGAATCAGCCCCAGCATTTT. Translated, it gives CASSPLDRDRRNQPQHF.

Turning to this clonotype: A single base separates this from a much larger clone, so it may be a read error. This chain joins TRBV28 and TRBJ1-4; 8 positions agree with TRBD1. Per germline, CDR1 MDHEN and CDR2 SYDVKM. V was clipped by 8 bases and J by 11 bases; unmatched bases: 4. CDR3 length: 11 amino acids. The CDR3 bases are TGTGCCAGCGGAAGACAGGGGAAACTGTTTTTT. Its protein is CASGRQGKLFF.

This clonotype was seen ten or more times. The J gene is TRBJ1-2, the V gene TRBV4-1; weak D call: TRBD1 (5 bases). The CDR3 extends over 17 amino acids. In germline, CDR1 is MGHRA, CDR2 YSYEKL. V lost 2 bases to trimming and J lost 0 bases, with 16 bases between them. CDR3 bases: TGCGCCAGCAGCCAATATGCAGGGTCCAGAGCTAACTATGGCTACACCTTC. This codes for CASSQYAGSRANYGYTF.

The V call is TRBV7-9, the J call TRBJ2-3; TRBD2 matches 10 bases. CDR1 SEHNR and CDR2 FQNEAQ come from the germline V gene (reference sequence). The CDR3 contains 17 residues. Trimming took 2 bases from V and 7 from J; bases not matched to a gene: 12. The CDR3 loop is CASSLKAGGKGSYTQYF. The CDR3 coding sequence is TGTGCCAGCAGCTTAAAAGCGGGAGGGAAAGGTTCATATACGCAGTATTTT.

The gene calls are TRBV28 and TRBJ1-3, with D maybe TRBD1 (5 bases). The CDR3 contains 16 residues. The ends were cut back, 10 bases at V and 7 bases at J, with 26 bases in the middle. CDR1 and CDR2 (germline): MDHEN, SYDVKM. CDR3 region: CATRARAGKRFNTIYF. The CDR3 nucleotides are TGTGCCACCCGTGCGAGGGCAGGGAAGAGATTTAACACCATATATTTT. The whole variable domain, remainder taken from reference TRBV28 and TRBJ1-3, is DVKVTQSSRYLVKRTGEKVFLECVQDMDHENMFWYRQDPGLGLRLIYFSYDVKMKEKGDIPEGYSVSREKKERFSLILESASTNQTSMYLCATRARAGKRFNTIYFGEGSWLTVV.

In this sample, this clonotype turned up many times. The chain links TRBV11-1 to TRBJ1-4; TRBD1 is a possible D gene (5 bases). The CDR3 has 15 residues. V was cut by 3 bases and J by 0 bases, with 8 bases left in between. Per germline, CDR1 SGHAT and CDR2 FQDESV (reference sequence). CDR3 residues: CASSLGDSTNEKLFF. CDR3 sequence (DNA): TGTGCCAGCAGCTTGGGGGACTCAACTAATGAAAAACTGTTTTTT.

This chain connects TRBV25-1 to TRBJ2-7, with 8 bases fitting TRBD2. The germline CDR1 and CDR2 sequences are MGHDK and SYGVNS. Trimming cost V 3 bases and J 6 bases; bases outside gene matches: 13. There are 16 residues in the CDR3. CDR3 nucleotides: TGTGCCAGCAGTGAGTTAGCGGGAAACGGCGTAGGCGAGCAGTACTTC. Translation: CASSELAGNGVGEQYF.

This sequence joins TRBV12-3 or TRBV12-4 and TRBJ1-5; D gene ambiguous. V lost 0 bases and J lost 0, with 6 bases in between. The length of the CDR3 is 15 residues. The CDR3 is CASSLAPASNQPQHF. The DNA of the CDR3 is TGTGCCAGCAGTTTAGCTCCTGCTAGCAATCAGCCCCAGCATTTT.

This rearrangement joins TRBV14 to TRBJ1-6; D not certain. This CDR3 spans 16 amino acids. The V end lost 0 bases, the J end lost 5 bases, and 11 bases lay between the germline ends. The germline V gene has CDR1 SGHDN and CDR2 FVKESK. The DNA of the CDR3 is TGTGCCAGCAGCCAAGACATGGGATTTAATAATTCACCCCTCCACTTT. Translated: CASSQDMGFNNSPLHF.

The chain's CDR3 is CASRRTSASSTDTQYF. CDR3 nucleotide sequence: TGTGCCAGCAGACGCACTAGCGCTTCTAGCACAGATACGCAGTATTTT. V and J are TRBV12-3 or TRBV12-4 and TRBJ2-3, with 7 bases aligning to TRBD2. J was trimmed by 0 bases and V by 6 bases; bases with no gene match: 9. This CDR3 spans 16 amino acids.

Details on this clonotype: A much larger clone sits a single nucleotide away, making a read error possible. This rearrangement joins TRBV20-1 to TRBJ2-1; TRBD2 might be the D (6 bases). The J call may not be correct, given that the DNA end is closer to TRBJ2-7. This CDR3 is built from 15 residues. Germline-derived CDR1 and CDR2 are DFQATT and SNEGSKA (reference sequence). CDR3 nucleotide sequence: TGCAGTGCTAGCCTCCCGGGACTGAGGGGCAATGAGCAGTACTTC. This sequence encodes CSASLPGLRGNEQYF.

This clonotype showed up many times. J is TRBJ2-3 and V is TRBV7-2; tentatively, D is TRBD1 (6 bases). Looked up from germline, CDR1 is SGHTA and CDR2 is FQGNSA. The CDR3 extends over 12 amino acids. Trimming took 2 bases from V and 11 from J, leaving 11 bases between them. CDR3 loop: CASSLYQGRQYF. The CDR3 DNA reads as TGTGCCAGCAGCTTATACCAGGGGAGGCAGTATTTT.

Regarding this clonotype: A much bigger clone sits one base away, suggesting this may be a read error. V and J are TRBV6-2 or TRBV6-3 and TRBJ2-3; D is ambiguous. This CDR3 spans 15 amino acids. From germline, CDR1 is MNHEY and CDR2 SVGEGT. V was pared by 2 bases and J by 1 base, with 10 bases between. The CDR3 sequence: CASSYAELRTDTQYF. The CDR3 DNA is TGTGCCAGCAGTTACGCGGAACTCCGCACAGATACGCAGTATTTT.

This clonotype was seen a few times. V is TRBV27 and J is TRBJ1-5, with TRBD1 matching 10 bases. This CDR3 is 15 amino acids long. Germline-derived CDR1 and CDR2 are MNHEY and SMNVEV (reference sequence). The ends lost 6 bases at V and 1 base at J; junction bases unmatched: 3. The CDR3: CASRRQGASNQPQHF. CDR3 coding DNA: TGTGCCAGCAGGCGACAGGGGGCCAGCAATCAGCCCCAGCATTTT.

This clonotype was counted only a few times. This sequence joins TRBV29-1 and TRBJ2-1, with 9 bases fitting TRBD2. This CDR3 has 14 residues. The J segment lost 4 bases and the V segment lost 7 bases, leaving 8 bases of the junction unmatched. CDR1 is SQVTM, CDR2 ANQGSEA, per germline. The CDR3 bases are TGCAGCGGGGGGGGGACTAGCTTGTACAATGAGCAGTTCTTC. This codes for CSGGGTSLYNEQFF.